Listed below are T cell receptor beta chains from one sample, sequenced in a study of control samples from healthy donors and cancer patients. This table comes from immunoSEQ multiplex PCR, and its TCRdb copy is limited to in-frame clones, with some not included. This sample yields roughly 81,000 clones, of which around 84% are seen a single time; around a tenth belongs to the top ten. The sample was PBMCs. The receptors were sampled from a man aged 55-75 years with head and neck cancer. The CDR3 runs from the conserved cysteine through the conserved F or W. The order of the fields is CDR3 length, J gene, clone size, D gene, V gene, CDR3 DNA, CDR3 protein. The D gene is left open where the match is weak. Clone size is stated in some rows and not others, as once, few, many or a class when expanded.

13 TRBJ2-1 . TRBD1 TRBV12-3/TRBV12-4 TGTGCCAGCAGGGGCCTCAACAGGGGTCAGGAGTTCTTC CASRGLNRGQEFF
13 TRBJ2-7 . . TRBV19 TGTGCCAGTAGTCCAACCCCATCCTACGAGCAGTACTTC CASSPTPSYEQYF
15 TRBJ1-6 . TRBD1 TRBV6-5 TGTGCCAGCAGTTACGAGGGTAGGGGGCGGTCACCCCTCCACTTT CASSYEGRGRSPLHF
15 TRBJ2-7 few . TRBV6-5 TGTGCCAGCATGGGGGGCAGGGGGTCTCCCTACGAGCAGTACTTC CASMGGRGSPYEQYF
15 TRBJ2-5 . . TRBV9 TGTGCCAGCAGCGTAGGGGTGGGTTCCCAAGAGACCCAGTACTTC CASSVGVGSQETQYF
14 TRBJ2-5 . . TRBV24-1 TGTGCCACCAGTGATCGCCAGGAGCAAGAGACCCAGTACTTC CATSDRQEQETQYF
13 TRBJ1-2 once . TRBV14 TGTGCCAGCAGCCCTAGGACACGAGATGGCTACACCTTC CASSPRTRDGYTF
15 TRBJ1-2 few TRBD1 TRBV6-5 TGTGCCACCCTACCGCAGGGGGCGGCTAACTATGGCTACACCTTC CATLPQGAANYGYTF
15 TRBJ2-2 . TRBD2 TRBV6-5 TGTGCCAGCAGGGACGGCGGGAGTCTGACCGGGGAGCTGTTTTTT CASRDGGSLTGELFF
14 TRBJ2-1 once TRBD1 TRBV6-5 TGTGCCAGCAGACGGACAGGGCCCTACAATGAGCAGTTCTTC CASRRTGPYNEQFF
14 TRBJ1-5 . . TRBV27 TGTGCCAGCAGTTTAAAAGGCCCAAATCAGCCCCAGCATTTT CASSLKGPNQPQHF
15 TRBJ1-5 once . TRBV28 TGTGCCAGCAGTTTTCCCCGGGGAACAGGTCAGCCCCAGCATTTT CASSFPRGTGQPQHF
15 TRBJ1-2 . . TRBV7-2 TGTGCCAGCAGCGATCGCAGGCGAGCTAACTATGGCTACACCTTC CASSDRRRANYGYTF
18 TRBJ1-3 . TRBD1 TRBV5-1 TGCGCCAGCAGCCTACTTCCGACAGGGAGATCCTCTGGAAACACCATATATTTT CASSLLPTGRSSGNTIYF
17 TRBJ2-1 . TRBD2 TRBV9 TGTGCCAGCAGCGTAGGGGCTAGCGGGAGGAAGAACCATGAGCAGTTCTTC CASSVGASGRKNHEQFF
15 TRBJ1-5 . TRBD1 TRBV2 TGTGCCAGCAGTGGACAGGGGGCTTTCAATCAGCCCCAGCATTTT CASSGQGAFNQPQHF
13 TRBJ2-7 . TRBD1 TRBV28 TGTGCCAGCTTTCCGGGACAGGGGTACGAGCAGTACTTC CASFPGQGYEQYF
15 TRBJ1-5 . TRBD1 TRBV28 TGTGCCAGCAGTTCAGACAGGGGGTTTACTCAGCCCCAGCATTTT CASSSDRGFTQPQHF
14 TRBJ2-7 . . TRBV6-5 TGTGCCAGCAGTTACAGTAGGGAGACCAACGAGCAGTACTTC CASSYSRETNEQYF
14 TRBJ2-1 . TRBD2 TRBV6-4 TGTGCCAGCAGTGATTCGGCTAGCGGGGGCAGGGAGTTCTTC CASSDSASGGREFF
15 TRBJ2-2 . . TRBV6-5 TGTGCCAGCAGGACCTTGACGGCGAACACCGGGGAGCTGTTTTTT CASRTLTANTGELFF
18 TRBJ2-1 . TRBD2 TRBV5-4 TGTGCCAGCAACCCTCGGGGGGGATCCCCTATCAACTACAATGAGCAGTTCTTC CASNPRGGSPINYNEQFF
15 TRBJ2-7 . . TRBV29-1 TGCAGCGTTGCCGGGTGGGGGGATGCCCCCTACGAGCAGTACTTC CSVAGWGDAPYEQYF
16 TRBJ2-1 . TRBD1 TRBV14 TGTGCCAGCAGCCCCTACCAGTGGACAGGGGATAATGAGCAGTTCTTC CASSPYQWTGDNEQFF
15 TRBJ1-1 . . TRBV7-9 TGTGCCAGCAGCGCAAACAGGGTCGGAGACACTGAAGCTTTCTTT CASSANRVGDTEAFF
13 TRBJ2-7 . TRBD1 TRBV19 TGTGCCAGTAGTATTGACAGGGGTTACGAGCAGTACTTC CASSIDRGYEQYF
13 TRBJ2-7 . . TRBV10-3 TGTGCCACGGGGAGCGGTAACTCCTACGAGCAGTACTTC CATGSGNSYEQYF